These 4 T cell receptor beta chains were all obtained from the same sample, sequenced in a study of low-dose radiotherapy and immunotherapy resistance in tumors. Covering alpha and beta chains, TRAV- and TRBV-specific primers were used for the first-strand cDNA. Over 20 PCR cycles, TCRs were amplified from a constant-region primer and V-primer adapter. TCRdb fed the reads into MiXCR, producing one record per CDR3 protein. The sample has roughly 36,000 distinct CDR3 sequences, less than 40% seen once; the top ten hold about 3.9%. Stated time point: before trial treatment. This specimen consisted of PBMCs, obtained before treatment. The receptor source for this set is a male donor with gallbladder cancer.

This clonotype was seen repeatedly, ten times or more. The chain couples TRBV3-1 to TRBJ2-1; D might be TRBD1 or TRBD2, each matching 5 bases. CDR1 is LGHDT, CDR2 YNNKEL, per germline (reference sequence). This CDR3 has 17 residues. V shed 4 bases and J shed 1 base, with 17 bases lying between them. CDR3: CASSPLGVTESYNEQFF. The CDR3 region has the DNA TGTGCCAGCAGCCCTCTGGGGGTGACGGAGTCCTACAATGAGCAGTTCTTC.

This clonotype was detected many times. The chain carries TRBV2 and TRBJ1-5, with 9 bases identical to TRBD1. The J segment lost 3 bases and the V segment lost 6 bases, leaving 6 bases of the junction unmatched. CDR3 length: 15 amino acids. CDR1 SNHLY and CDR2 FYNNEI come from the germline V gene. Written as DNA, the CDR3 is TGTGCCAGCAGGGACAGGGGATTTAACAATCAGCCCCAGCATTTT. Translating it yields CASRDRGFNNQPQHF.

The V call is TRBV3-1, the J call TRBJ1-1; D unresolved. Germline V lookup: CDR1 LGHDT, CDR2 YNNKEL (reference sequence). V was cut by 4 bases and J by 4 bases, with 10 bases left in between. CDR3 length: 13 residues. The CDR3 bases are TGTGCCAGCAGCCCACTAGAGGCCACTGAAGCTTTCTTT. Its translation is CASSPLEATEAFF.

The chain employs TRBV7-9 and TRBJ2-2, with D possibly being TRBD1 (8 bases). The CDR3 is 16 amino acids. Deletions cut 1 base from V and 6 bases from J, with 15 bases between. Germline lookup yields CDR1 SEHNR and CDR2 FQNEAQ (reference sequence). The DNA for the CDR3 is TGTGCCAGCAGCTTAGACAACAGGGGGGGCGCCGGGGAGCTGTTTTTT. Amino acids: CASSLDNRGGAGELFF.